These 4 T cell receptor beta chains were sequenced from one sample in a study of blood T cell repertoires in COVID-19. Profiling relied on immunoSEQ multiplex PCR, and the TCRdb table lists in-frame clones only, not all of them. The sample has about 480,000 clones, 70% to 90% seen once. Sequencing was performed on peripheral blood. Source of these receptors: a woman aged 50 to 60 with COVID-19, enrolled during active disease.

The rearrangement joins TRBV6-5 to TRBJ1-2; TRBD1 is a possible D gene (5 bases). This CDR3 is built from 12 residues. The V end was cut by 7 bases, the J end by 5 bases, with 11 bases between. Germline CDR1 and CDR2: MNHEY and SVGAGI. CDR3 protein: CASTRRGYGYTF. The CDR3 bases are TGTGCCAGCACCCGTAGGGGTTATGGCTACACCTTC.

The V call is TRBV5-1, the J call TRBJ2-7; D remains ambiguous. Germline values: CDR1 SGHRS, CDR2 YFSETQ. This CDR3 is built from 13 residues. Trimming cost V 6 bases and J 0 bases, with 10 bases left between them. CDR3 region: CASKAGSSYEQYF. The CDR3, as DNA: TGCGCCAGCAAAGCCGGTAGCTCCTACGAGCAGTACTTC.

The chain recombines TRBV27 with TRBJ1-1, with D unresolved. The V and J ends lost 10 bases and 3 bases respectively, with 15 bases between them. This CDR3 is built from 13 residues. The germline V gene encodes CDR1 MNHEY and CDR2 SMNVEV (reference sequence). This CDR3 is CATSFGVDTEAFF. The DNA for the CDR3 is TGTGCCACCTCATTCGGGGTTGACACTGAAGCTTTCTTT.

The V and J genes are TRBV6-1 and TRBJ1-4; TRBD1 agrees at 7 bases. The CDR3 is 17 residues long. Germline CDR1 reads MNHNS; CDR2 reads SASEGT. V dropped 1 base and J dropped 7; count of bases not matched to a gene: 12. CDR3 region: CASSEGFERGPREKLFF. The CDR3 DNA follows: TGTGCCAGCAGTGAAGGATTTGAGAGGGGGCCGCGTGAAAAACTGTTTTTT.